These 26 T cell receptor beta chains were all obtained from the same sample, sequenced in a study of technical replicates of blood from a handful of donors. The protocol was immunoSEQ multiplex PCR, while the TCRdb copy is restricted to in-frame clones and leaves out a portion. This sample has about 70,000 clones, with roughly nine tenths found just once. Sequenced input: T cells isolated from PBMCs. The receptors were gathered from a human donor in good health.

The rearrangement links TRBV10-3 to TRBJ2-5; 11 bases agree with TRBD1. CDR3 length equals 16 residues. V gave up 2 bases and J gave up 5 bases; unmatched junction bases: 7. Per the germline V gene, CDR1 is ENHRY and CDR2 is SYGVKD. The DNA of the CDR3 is TGTGCCATCAGTGAGCGGACAGGGGGCTTAGGGGAGACCCAGTACTTC. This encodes CAISERTGGLGETQYF.

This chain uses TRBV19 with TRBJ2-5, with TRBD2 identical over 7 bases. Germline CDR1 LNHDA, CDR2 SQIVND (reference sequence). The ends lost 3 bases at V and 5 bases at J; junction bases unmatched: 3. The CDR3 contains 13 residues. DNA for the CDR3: TGTGCCAGTAGTATGAACGGGAGGGAGACCCAGTACTTC. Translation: CASSMNGRETQYF.

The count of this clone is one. CDR3 nucleotide sequence: TGTGCCAGCAGCGTAGACTATCAGGGGCTGGGGTACTTC. This encodes CASSVDYQGLGYF. The chain joins TRBV9 to TRBJ2-7; possibly TRBD1 for D (6 bases). The V gene's germline CDR1 is SGDLS and CDR2 YYNGEE. V lost 0 bases to trimming and J lost 12 bases, with 16 bases between them. The CDR3 sequence is 13 residues long. The complete variable domain, with remaining parts taken from reference TRBV9 and TRBJ2-7, reads DSGVTQTPKHLITATGQRVTLRCSPRSGDLSVYWYQQSLDQGLQFLIQYYNGEERAKGNILERFSAQQFPDLHSELNLSSLELGDSALYFCASSVDYQGLGYFGPGTRLTVT.

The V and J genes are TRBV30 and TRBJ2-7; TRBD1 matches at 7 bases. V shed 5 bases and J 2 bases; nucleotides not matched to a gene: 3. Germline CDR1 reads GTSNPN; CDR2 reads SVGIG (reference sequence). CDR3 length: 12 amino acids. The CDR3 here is CAWGDRTYEQYF. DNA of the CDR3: TGTGCCTGGGGGGACAGAACCTACGAGCAGTACTTC.

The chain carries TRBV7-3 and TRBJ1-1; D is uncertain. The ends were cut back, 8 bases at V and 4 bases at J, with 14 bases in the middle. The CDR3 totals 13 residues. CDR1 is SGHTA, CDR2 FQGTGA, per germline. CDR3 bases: TGTGCCAGCCGGTGGAAAGGGAGCACTGAAGCTTTCTTT. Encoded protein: CASRWKGSTEAFF. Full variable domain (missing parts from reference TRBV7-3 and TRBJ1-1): GAGVSQTPSNKVTEKGKYVELRCDPISGHTALYWYRQSLGQGPEFLIYFQGTGAADDSGLPNDRFFAVRPEGSVSTLKIQRTERGDSAVYLCASRWKGSTEAFFGQGTRLTVV.

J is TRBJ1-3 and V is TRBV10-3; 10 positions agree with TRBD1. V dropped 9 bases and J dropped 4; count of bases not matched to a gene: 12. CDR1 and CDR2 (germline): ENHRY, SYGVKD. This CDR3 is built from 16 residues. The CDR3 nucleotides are TGTGCCATTTTAAATCCGGGACAGGGGTACGGAAACACCATATATTTT. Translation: CAILNPGQGYGNTIYF.

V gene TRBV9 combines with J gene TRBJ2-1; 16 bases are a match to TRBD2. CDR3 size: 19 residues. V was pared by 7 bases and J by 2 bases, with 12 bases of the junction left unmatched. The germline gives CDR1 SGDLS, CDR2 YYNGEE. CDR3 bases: TGTGCCAGCTCTGGAGGGGGACTAGCGGGAGGGCCGACCTACAATGAGCAGTTCTTC. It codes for CASSGGGLAGGPTYNEQFF.

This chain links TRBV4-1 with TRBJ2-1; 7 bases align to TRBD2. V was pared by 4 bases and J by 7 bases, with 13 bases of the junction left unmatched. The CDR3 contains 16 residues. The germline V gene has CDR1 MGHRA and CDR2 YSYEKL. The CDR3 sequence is CASSPRLGRELNEQFF. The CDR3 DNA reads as TGCGCCAGCAGCCCCCGGCTCGGGCGGGAGCTGAATGAGCAGTTCTTC.

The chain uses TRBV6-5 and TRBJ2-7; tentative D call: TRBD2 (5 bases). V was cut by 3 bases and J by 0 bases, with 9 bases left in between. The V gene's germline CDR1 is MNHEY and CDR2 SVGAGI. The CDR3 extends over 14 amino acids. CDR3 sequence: CASSYSGFSYEQYF. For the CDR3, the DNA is TGTGCCAGCAGTTATTCGGGGTTCTCCTACGAGCAGTACTTC.

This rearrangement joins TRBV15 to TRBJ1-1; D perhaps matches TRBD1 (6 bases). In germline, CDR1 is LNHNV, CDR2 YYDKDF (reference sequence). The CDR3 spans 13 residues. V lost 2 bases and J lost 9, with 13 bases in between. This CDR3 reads CATSRLDSGKAFF. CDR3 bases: TGTGCCACCAGCAGATTGGACAGCGGTAAAGCTTTCTTT.

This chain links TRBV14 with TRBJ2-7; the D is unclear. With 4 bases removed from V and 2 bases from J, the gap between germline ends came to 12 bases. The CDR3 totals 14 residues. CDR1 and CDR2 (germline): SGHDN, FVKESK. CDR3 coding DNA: TGTGCCAGCAGCCCTGGCAGGCTCCCCTACGAGCAGTACTTC. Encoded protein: CASSPGRLPYEQYF.

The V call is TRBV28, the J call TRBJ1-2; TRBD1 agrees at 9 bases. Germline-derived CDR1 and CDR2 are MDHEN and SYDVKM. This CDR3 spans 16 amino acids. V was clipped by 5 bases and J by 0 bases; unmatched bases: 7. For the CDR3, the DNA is TGTGCCAGCAGTACGGACAGGGGATTTGCTAACTATGGCTACACCTTC. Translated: CASSTDRGFANYGYTF.

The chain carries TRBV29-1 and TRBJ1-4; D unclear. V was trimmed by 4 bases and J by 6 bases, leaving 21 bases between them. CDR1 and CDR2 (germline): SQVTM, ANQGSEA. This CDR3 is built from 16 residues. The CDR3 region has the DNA TGCAGCGTTGTGGGCAGGCTATCATCTCAGCATGAAAAACTGTTTTTT. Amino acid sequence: CSVVGRLSSQHEKLFF.

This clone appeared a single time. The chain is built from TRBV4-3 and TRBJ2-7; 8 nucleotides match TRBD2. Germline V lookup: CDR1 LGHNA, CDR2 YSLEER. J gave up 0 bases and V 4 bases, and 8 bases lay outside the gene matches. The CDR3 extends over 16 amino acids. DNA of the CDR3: TGCGCCAGCAGCCCACTTAGCGGGATTAGCTCCTACGAGCAGTACTTC. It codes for CASSPLSGISSYEQYF.

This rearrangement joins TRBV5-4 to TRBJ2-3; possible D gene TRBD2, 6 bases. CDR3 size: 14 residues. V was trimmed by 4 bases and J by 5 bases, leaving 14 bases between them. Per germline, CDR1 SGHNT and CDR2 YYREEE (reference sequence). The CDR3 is CASSPEGRVDTQYF. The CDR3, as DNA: TGTGCCAGCAGCCCGGAGGGCCGGGTAGATACGCAGTATTTT.

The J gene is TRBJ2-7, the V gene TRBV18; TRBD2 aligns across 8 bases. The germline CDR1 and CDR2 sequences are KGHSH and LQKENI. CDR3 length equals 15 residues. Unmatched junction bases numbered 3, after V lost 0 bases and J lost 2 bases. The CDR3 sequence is CASSPPGGRTYEQYF. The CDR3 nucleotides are TGTGCCAGCTCACCACCGGGCGGGAGGACCTACGAGCAGTACTTC.

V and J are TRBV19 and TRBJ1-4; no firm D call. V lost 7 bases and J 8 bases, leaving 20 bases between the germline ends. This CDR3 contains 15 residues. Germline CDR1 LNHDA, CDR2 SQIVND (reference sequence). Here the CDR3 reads CASTDGGGLEEKLFF. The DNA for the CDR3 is TGTGCCAGTACCGATGGTGGAGGTTTAGAAGAAAAACTGTTTTTT.

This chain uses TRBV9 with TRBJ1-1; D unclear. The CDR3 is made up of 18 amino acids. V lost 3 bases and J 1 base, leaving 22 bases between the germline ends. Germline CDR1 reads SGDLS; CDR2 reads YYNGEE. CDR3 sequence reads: CASSGDAWATLANTEAFF. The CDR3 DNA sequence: TGTGCCAGCAGCGGAGACGCATGGGCAACACTGGCGAACACTGAAGCTTTCTTT.

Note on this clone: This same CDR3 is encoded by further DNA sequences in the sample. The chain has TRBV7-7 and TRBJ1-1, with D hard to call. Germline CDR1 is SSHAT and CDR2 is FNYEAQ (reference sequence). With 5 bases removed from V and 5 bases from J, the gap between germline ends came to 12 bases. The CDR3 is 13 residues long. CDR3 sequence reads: CASSQNPGTEAFF. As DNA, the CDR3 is TGTGCCAGCAGCCAGAACCCGGGGACTGAAGCTTTCTTT.

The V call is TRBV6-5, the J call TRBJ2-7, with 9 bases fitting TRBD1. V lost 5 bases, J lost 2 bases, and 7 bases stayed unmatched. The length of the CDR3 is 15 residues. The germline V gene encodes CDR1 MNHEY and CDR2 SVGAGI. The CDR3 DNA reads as TGTGCCAGCAGTCGCCGGGACAGGGTTACCTACGAGCAGTACTTC. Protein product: CASSRRDRVTYEQYF.

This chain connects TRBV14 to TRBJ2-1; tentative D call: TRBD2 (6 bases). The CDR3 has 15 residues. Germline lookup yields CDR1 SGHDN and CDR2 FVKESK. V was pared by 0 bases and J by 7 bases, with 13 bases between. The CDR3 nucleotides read TGTGCCAGCAGCCAAGAGGTGGCACTAGCTAATGAGCAGTTCTTC. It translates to CASSQEVALANEQFF.

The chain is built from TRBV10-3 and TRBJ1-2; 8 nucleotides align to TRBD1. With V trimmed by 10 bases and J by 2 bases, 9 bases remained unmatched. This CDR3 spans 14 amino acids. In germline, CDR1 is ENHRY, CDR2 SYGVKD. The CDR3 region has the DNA TGTGCCACAGCCCCGGACAGGGCCAACTATGGCTACACCTTC. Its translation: CATAPDRANYGYTF.

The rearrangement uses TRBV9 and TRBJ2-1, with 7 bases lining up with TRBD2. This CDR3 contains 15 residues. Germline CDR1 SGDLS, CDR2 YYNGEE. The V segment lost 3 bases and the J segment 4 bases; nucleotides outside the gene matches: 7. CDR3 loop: CASSESGALYNEQFF. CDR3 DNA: TGTGCCAGCAGCGAAAGCGGGGCCCTATACAATGAGCAGTTCTTC.

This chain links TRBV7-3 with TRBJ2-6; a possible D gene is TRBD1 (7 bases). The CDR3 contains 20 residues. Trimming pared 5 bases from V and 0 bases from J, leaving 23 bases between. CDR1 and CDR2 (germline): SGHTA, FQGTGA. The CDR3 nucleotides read TGTGCCAGCAGCACAACCCCAGGACAGGAGGGGTACTCTGGGGCCAACGTCCTGACTTTC. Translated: CASSTTPGQEGYSGANVLTF.

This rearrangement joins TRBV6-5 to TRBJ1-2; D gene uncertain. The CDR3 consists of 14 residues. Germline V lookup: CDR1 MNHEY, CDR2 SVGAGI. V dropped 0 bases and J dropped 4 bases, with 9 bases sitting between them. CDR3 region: CASSYSEGGYGYTF. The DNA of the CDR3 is TGTGCCAGCAGTTACTCTGAAGGCGGCTATGGCTACACCTTC.

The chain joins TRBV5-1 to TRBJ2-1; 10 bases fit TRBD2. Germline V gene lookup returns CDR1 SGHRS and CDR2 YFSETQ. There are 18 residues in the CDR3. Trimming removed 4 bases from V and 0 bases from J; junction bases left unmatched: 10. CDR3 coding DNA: TGCGCCAGCAGCCCCCGGACTAGCGGTTTTAGCTCCTACAATGAGCAGTTCTTC. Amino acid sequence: CASSPRTSGFSSYNEQFF.